These 29 T cell receptor beta chains share one sample of origin, sequenced in a study of shared clonotypes between healthy human individuals. The assay was immunoSEQ multiplex PCR, and TCRdb's table has in-frame clones only and misses some. The sample gives fewer than 1.6 million clones, approximately 98.5% of which show up once; around 0.38% is in the top ten. Sequenced material: naive CD4+ T cells sorted from blood. Stated subset: CD45RA+ positively selected. These receptors were taken from a man aged 25 to 40 in good health.

V gene TRBV2 combines with J gene TRBJ1-4, with D tentatively TRBD1 (5 bases). The CDR3 has 15 amino acids. V dropped 3 bases and J dropped 1 base, with 9 bases sitting between them. Per germline, CDR1 SNHLY and CDR2 FYNNEI. CDR3 protein: CASSDPGETNEKLFF. As DNA, the CDR3 is TGTGCCAGCAGTGACCCGGGGGAAACTAATGAAAAACTGTTTTTT.

The V call is TRBV28, the J call TRBJ2-5; D not resolved. This CDR3 spans 12 amino acids. V was pared by 2 bases and J by 13 bases, with 14 bases between. In germline, CDR1 is MDHEN, CDR2 SYDVKM. The CDR3 loop is CASSLTRSDWYF. The CDR3 coding sequence is TGTGCCAGCAGTTTAACCCGGTCAGATTGGTACTTC. Variable domain in full (rest from reference TRBV28 and TRBJ2-5): DVKVTQSSRYLVKRTGEKVFLECVQDMDHENMFWYRQDPGLGLRLIYFSYDVKMKEKGDIPEGYSVSREKKERFSLILESASTNQTSMYLCASSLTRSDWYFGPGTRLLVL.

The chain recombines TRBV5-6 with TRBJ2-1, with TRBD2 matching 9 bases. J gave up 0 bases and V 3 bases, and 13 bases lay outside the gene matches. Germline lookup yields CDR1 SGHDT and CDR2 YYEEEE. The CDR3 covers 19 residues. CDR3 sequence: CASSYPLAGGLSSYNEQFF. The CDR3 region has the DNA TGTGCCAGCAGCTACCCACTAGCGGGCGGCCTAAGCTCCTACAATGAGCAGTTCTTC.

The rearrangement joins TRBV5-4 to TRBJ1-1; the match to TRBD1 covers 8 bases. Germline assignment: CDR1 SGHNT and CDR2 YYREEE (reference sequence). The V gene end was trimmed by 3 bases and the J gene end by 4 bases; junction bases not matched to a gene: 2. The CDR3 extends over 13 amino acids. This chain's CDR3 is CASSYRGITEAFF. The CDR3 DNA reads as TGTGCCAGCAGCTACAGGGGGATCACTGAAGCTTTCTTT.

The rearrangement uses TRBV7-6 and TRBJ2-3, with D perhaps being TRBD1 or TRBD2 (5 bases each). Between the trimmed V and J ends, which lost 1 base and 1 base, there was a span of 12 bases. Germline V gene sequence: CDR1 SGHVS, CDR2 FNYEAQ. This CDR3 is 16 amino acids long. The CDR3 region has the DNA TGTGCCAGCAGCTTAGGGCTTGGGGGTGGCACAGATACGCAGTATTTT. Its translation is CASSLGLGGGTDTQYF.

The J gene is TRBJ2-5, the V gene TRBV5-1; 9 bases line up with TRBD2. CDR1 is SGHRS and CDR2 is YFSETQ in the germline V gene. The CDR3 is made up of 13 amino acids. Unmatched junction bases numbered 2, after V lost 6 bases and J lost 2 bases. CDR3 DNA sequence: TGCGCCAGCAATAGCGGGGGACAAGAGACCCAGTACTTC. Translation gives CASNSGGQETQYF.

The rearrangement uses TRBV18 and TRBJ2-7, with D perhaps TRBD1 (5 bases). The CDR3 is made up of 17 amino acids. Germline V CDR1 and CDR2: KGHSH, LQKENI. The V end was cut by 3 bases, the J end by 1 base, with 19 bases between. CDR3 nucleotides: TGTGCCAGCTCACCCTTGTCTGTGGGGCGAACTTCCTACGAGCAGTACTTC. It yields the protein CASSPLSVGRTSYEQYF.

The chain employs TRBV4-1 and TRBJ2-7; possible D gene TRBD1, 6 bases. The germline CDR1 and CDR2 sequences are MGHRA and YSYEKL. The V end lost 0 bases, the J end lost 4 bases, and 16 bases lay between the germline ends. The CDR3 contains 16 residues. CDR3 amino acids: CASSQEGTGTHYEQYF. The CDR3 region has the DNA TGCGCCAGCAGCCAAGAGGGCACCGGGACACATTACGAGCAGTACTTC.

This sequence joins TRBV2 and TRBJ2-6; 9 bases are a match to TRBD1. Looked up from germline, CDR1 is SNHLY and CDR2 is FYNNEI. V lost 6 bases, J lost 0 bases, and 6 bases stayed unmatched. The CDR3 runs 17 residues. CDR3 bases: TGTGCCAGCAGCGCGGGACAGGGTTACTCTGGGGCCAACGTCCTGACTTTC. Translation: CASSAGQGYSGANVLTF.

The chain carries TRBV27 and TRBJ2-7, with TRBD1 matching 9 bases. V lost 0 bases to trimming and J lost 3 bases; unmatched junction nucleotides: 6. The germline CDR1 and CDR2 sequences are MNHEY and SMNVEV (reference sequence). CDR3 length: 16 residues. The CDR3 DNA reads TGTGCCAGCAGTTTATCGAAAGTGGGACAGGGCTACGAGCAGTACTTC. Protein: CASSLSKVGQGYEQYF.

The rearrangement joins TRBV9 to TRBJ2-1, with D maybe TRBD2 (6 bases). This CDR3 is 17 amino acids long. V dropped 1 base and J dropped 5 bases, with 19 bases sitting between them. Germline V gene lookup returns CDR1 SGDLS and CDR2 YYNGEE. In DNA form, the CDR3 reads TGTGCCAGCAGCGTAACACTAGCAAGTTGGTCGGACAATGAGCAGTTCTTC. This gives the protein CASSVTLASWSDNEQFF.

The rearrangement links TRBV11-3 to TRBJ2-1, with D perhaps matching TRBD2 (6 bases). CDR3 length: 16 amino acids. The V end was cut by 2 bases, the J end by 1 base, with 12 bases between. Germline V gene lookup returns CDR1 SGHNT and CDR2 YENEEA. CDR3 sequence reads: CASSLNLARSYNEQFF. The CDR3, as DNA: TGTGCCAGCAGCTTAAACCTAGCGCGATCCTACAATGAGCAGTTCTTC.

The chain is built from TRBV10-2 and TRBJ2-5, with D unclear. This CDR3 spans 11 amino acids. The germline V and J ends were trimmed by 8 bases and 7 bases, with 11 bases remaining between them. Germline V gene data show CDR1 as WSHSY and CDR2 as SAAADI. The CDR3 loop reads CASDLGGTQYF. CDR3 DNA sequence: TGCGCCAGCGACCTAGGCGGGACCCAGTACTTC.

The chain carries TRBV5-6 and TRBJ1-3, with D uncertain. Germline V CDR1 and CDR2: SGHDT, YYEEEE. V was shortened by 2 bases and J by 0 bases, with 12 bases between the two germline ends. This CDR3 contains 16 residues. This CDR3 is CASSFTLDYSGNTIYF. The CDR3 region has the DNA TGTGCCAGCAGCTTTACATTAGACTACTCTGGAAACACCATATATTTT. Together with reference TRBV5-6 and TRBJ1-3, the CDR3 gives the full variable domain: DAGVTQSPTHLIKTRGQQVTLRCSPKSGHDTVSWYQQALGQGPQFIFQYYEEEERQRGNFPDRFSGHQFPNYSSELNVNALLLGDSALYLCASSFTLDYSGNTIYFGEGSWLTVV.

With regard to this clone: The same CDR3 also results from other DNA sequences found in this sample. The rearrangement uses TRBV28 and TRBJ2-7; 8 bases are a match to TRBD2. The CDR3 is made up of 16 amino acids. The germline V gene has CDR1 MDHEN and CDR2 SYDVKM. With 1 base clipped from V and 1 base from J, the junction kept 6 bases outside the gene matches. CDR3 coding DNA: TGTGCCAGCAGTTTATCCGGACTAGCCGGGTCCTACGAGCAGTACTTC. Protein: CASSLSGLAGSYEQYF.

The chain is built from TRBV5-4 and TRBJ2-6, with 7 positions matching TRBD2. V lost 4 bases, J lost 0 bases, and 7 bases stayed unmatched. This CDR3 comprises 17 residues. Germline loops: CDR1 SGHNT, CDR2 YYREEE (reference sequence). CDR3 coding DNA: TGTGCCAGCAGCGGGAGGGCCTCCAGCTCTGGGGCCAACGTCCTGACTTTC. Translation gives CASSGRASSSGANVLTF.

Remarks on this clone: This sample includes further DNA sequences coding for the same CDR3. The chain is built from TRBV18 and TRBJ1-3, with D uncertain. The germline V gene encodes CDR1 KGHSH and CDR2 LQKENI. V lost 3 bases and J lost 1, with 10 bases in between. This CDR3 is 15 amino acids long. CDR3 nucleotides: TGTGCCAGCTCACCCACAGCGGATTCTGGAAACACCATATATTTT. Amino acids: CASSPTADSGNTIYF.

J is TRBJ1-1 and V is TRBV27, with a possible D match to TRBD1 (6 bases). V lost 3 bases and J 5 bases, leaving 13 bases between the germline ends. The CDR3 loop spans 14 amino acids. Germline V CDR1 and CDR2: MNHEY, SMNVEV (reference sequence). CDR3 loop: CASSFRGGRTEAFF. In nucleotides, the CDR3 is TGTGCCAGCAGTTTTAGGGGGGGCAGGACTGAAGCTTTCTTT.

The chain combines TRBV11-2 with TRBJ2-7, with a possible D match to TRBD1 (6 bases). This CDR3 is built from 17 residues. Germline V lookup: CDR1 SGHAT, CDR2 FQNNGV. The germline V and J ends were trimmed by 3 bases and 4 bases, with 22 bases remaining between them. Written as DNA, the CDR3 is TGTGCCAGCAGCTTGAGTAGTTGGGGGCGGCCCATTTACGAGCAGTACTTC. Its protein is CASSLSSWGRPIYEQYF.

The V gene is TRBV7-6, the J gene TRBJ1-5; 11 positions match TRBD1. In germline, CDR1 is SGHVS, CDR2 FNYEAQ. The CDR3 has 17 residues. The junction had 8 bases not matched to a gene; V was cut back by 5 bases and J by 2 bases. The CDR3 reads CASSPGQGALGNQPQHF. CDR3 bases: TGTGCCAGCAGCCCAGGACAGGGGGCTCTAGGCAATCAGCCCCAGCATTTT.

The V call is TRBV11-2, the J call TRBJ2-3, with a tentative D call TRBD2 (5 bases). The germline gives CDR1 SGHAT, CDR2 FQNNGV. The CDR3 sequence is 15 residues long. Between the trimmed V and J ends, which lost 0 bases and 2 bases, there was a span of 9 bases. Written as DNA, the CDR3 is TGTGCCAGCAGCTTAGACGGGATTTACACAGATACGCAGTATTTT. Protein: CASSLDGIYTDTQYF.

The V call is TRBV10-3, the J call TRBJ1-2; TRBD1 matches 9 bases. Germline CDR1 and CDR2: ENHRY and SYGVKD. The CDR3 is 13 amino acids. The V segment lost 11 bases and the J segment 4 bases; nucleotides outside the gene matches: 8. The CDR3 DNA is TGTGCCGCAGGGGGGACAGGGCCCTATGGCTACACCTTC. It yields the protein CAAGGTGPYGYTF.

This chain joins TRBV7-9 and TRBJ2-3; D gene uncertain. The germline CDR1 and CDR2 sequences are SEHNR and FQNEAQ (reference sequence). Trimming stripped 2 bases from V and 3 bases from J, with 15 bases between. The CDR3 spans 16 residues. The CDR3 nucleotides read TGTGCCAGCAGCTTAAAGGTGGTGAGTTTGACAGATACGCAGTATTTT. Translated, it gives CASSLKVVSLTDTQYF.

This chain links TRBV28 with TRBJ1-1, with 9 nucleotides matching TRBD1. Germline loops: CDR1 MDHEN, CDR2 SYDVKM. The CDR3 runs to 16 residues. V dropped 4 bases and J dropped 3; count of bases not matched to a gene: 9. CDR3 sequence reads: CASSSPAGQGYTEAFF. CDR3 DNA: TGTGCCAGCAGTTCTCCAGCGGGACAGGGCTACACTGAAGCTTTCTTT.

In its sample, this clone was seen once. The chain joins TRBV5-1 to TRBJ2-7; tentatively, D is TRBD2 (6 bases). V lost 10 bases, J lost 2 bases, and 16 bases lay in between. Germline lookup yields CDR1 SGHRS and CDR2 YFSETQ. The CDR3 is 13 residues long. The CDR3 loop is CACRLVGTYEQYF. CDR3 DNA sequence: TGCGCCTGCCGACTAGTCGGGACCTACGAGCAGTACTTC.

This clone showed up just once. The chain has TRBV28 and TRBJ1-5; the match to TRBD1 covers 9 bases. V lost 8 bases, J lost 0 bases, and 8 bases stayed unmatched. The germline CDR1 and CDR2 sequences are MDHEN and SYDVKM. This CDR3 is built from 16 residues. DNA of the CDR3: TGTGCCAGCCTACCTGGGACAGGGCTTAGCAATCAGCCCCAGCATTTT. This sequence encodes CASLPGTGLSNQPQHF.

This chain connects TRBV18 to TRBJ2-3; D might be TRBD2 (6 bases). The CDR3 runs 17 residues. CDR1 is KGHSH and CDR2 is LQKENI in the germline V gene. Trimming removed 5 bases at V and 3 bases at J, with 21 bases between. CDR3: CASSTQPAPGGTDTQYF. The CDR3 region has the DNA TGTGCCAGCTCAACACAGCCGGCACCTGGAGGGACAGATACGCAGTATTTT.

This sequence joins TRBV10-3 and TRBJ2-1; D uncertain. From germline, CDR1 is ENHRY and CDR2 SYGVKD. V was pared by 6 bases and J by 0 bases, with 12 bases between. The length of the CDR3 is 15 residues. The CDR3 is CAISLTTSSYNEQFF. For the CDR3, the DNA is TGTGCCATCAGCCTAACAACGAGCTCCTACAATGAGCAGTTCTTC.

The J gene is TRBJ1-2, the V gene TRBV5-1, with D possibly matching TRBD1 (5 bases). V gave up 3 bases and J gave up 5 bases, with 11 bases separating them. Germline CDR1 and CDR2: SGHRS and YFSETQ. There are 13 residues in the CDR3. The CDR3 spells CASSSGTEYGYTF. The CDR3, as DNA: TGCGCCAGCAGCTCGGGGACGGAATATGGCTACACCTTC.